This T cell receptor (beta chain) is drawn from a study of shared clonotypes between healthy human individuals. Only CD45RO-negative cells positively selected for CCR7 counted as naive CD8 cells, so terminally differentiated effector memory CD45RA+ cells were excluded. The authors ran the assay at deep level. Profiled with immunoSEQ multiplex PCR; TCRdb holds only in-frame clones, not every one. The table includes about 2,100,000 clones, roughly 91% detected once. The CDR3 length is 15 residues. The V end was cut by 0 bases, the J end by 6 bases, with 13 bases between. Germline V lookup: CDR1 MNHEY, CDR2 SMNVEV (reference sequence).

The genes are TRBV27 and TRBJ2-3; D may be TRBD1 or TRBD2 (6 bases each). This sequence originates from a young man in good health. Some clones in this sample may be carry-over from other donors' samples. Material: naive CD8+ T cells from PBMCs. CDR3 region: CASSLSTVGGDTQYF. CDR3 DNA: TGTGCCAGCAGTTTATCGACCGTCGGGGGCGATACGCAGTATTTT.